The 17 T cell receptor beta chains below were found in one sample sequenced in a study of radiation and T cells in renal cell carcinoma (dated by TCRdb to 2019 to 2021). The library relied on the immunoSEQ multiplex PCR assay. As stored in TCRdb, this immuneACCESS dataset retains in-frame rearrangements with V and J assigned. A fraction of the clones does not appear; measured against another copy, unresolved V genes explain less than half of the discrepancy, and the remainder lacks a known reason. Here the sample has around 140,000 clones; 80% to 90% occur a single time. Clones ranked in the top ten supply less than 20% of the sample. What this sample's time point label stands for: blood 4 weeks post-SBRT, at nephrectomy. What the treatment or condition label conveys for this sample: 15 Gy SBRT to primary tumor, nephrectomy 4 weeks later. Sequencing used blood, obtained from a patient whose treatment included radiotherapy and nephrectomy. The receptors were gathered from a woman aged 50 to 60 with renal cell carcinoma.

The chain employs TRBV7-9 and TRBJ2-6; a weak D match, TRBD2 (5 bases). This CDR3 has 17 residues. Trimming removed 5 bases from V and 1 base from J, with 15 bases in between. Germline V gene sequence: CDR1 SEHNR, CDR2 FQNEAQ (reference sequence). CDR3 DNA: TGTGCCAGCAGCCCCGGGCCCCGCGGGTCTGGGGCCAACGTCCTGACTTTC. It yields the protein CASSPGPRGSGANVLTF.

This sequence joins TRBV7-8 and TRBJ2-1; 8 nucleotides line up with TRBD2. Unmatched junction bases numbered 7, after V lost 0 bases and J lost 0 bases. CDR1 and CDR2 from the germline V gene are SGHVS and FQNEAQ. The CDR3 extends over 18 amino acids. The CDR3 DNA reads TGTGCCAGCAGCTTAGCTCGGGCGGGAGGCCCCTCCTACAATGAGCAGTTCTTC. Protein product: CASSLARAGGPSYNEQFF. The full variable domain, with the rest looked up from reference TRBV7-8 and TRBJ2-1, is GAGVSQSPRYKVAKRGQDVALRCDPISGHVSLFWYQQALGQGPEFLTYFQNEAQLDKSGLPSDRFFAERPEGSVSTLKIQRTQQEDSAVYLCASSLARAGGPSYNEQFFGPGTRLTVL.

The rearrangement uses TRBV7-9 and TRBJ1-4, with 7 bases aligning to TRBD1. Germline lookup yields CDR1 SEHNR and CDR2 FQNEAQ (reference sequence). The CDR3 spans 14 residues. Losses at the gene ends were 4 bases for V and 6 bases for J; bases not matched to a gene: 5. The CDR3 DNA follows: TGTGCCAGCAGCTCCTACCAGGGGGATGAAAAACTGTTTTTT. Its protein is CASSSYQGDEKLFF. Complete variable domain (other parts from reference TRBV7-9 and TRBJ1-4): DTGVSQNPRHKITKRGQNVTFRCDPISEHNRLYWYRQTLGQGPEFLTYFQNEAQLEKSRLLSDRFSAERPKGSFSTLEIQRTEQGDSAMYLCASSSYQGDEKLFFGSGTQLSVL.

The chain recombines TRBV18 with TRBJ2-7; D might be TRBD2 (6 bases). The CDR3 has 13 amino acids. CDR1 KGHSH and CDR2 LQKENI come from the germline V gene. The ends were cut back, 5 bases at V and 3 bases at J, with 11 bases in the middle. The CDR3 reads CASSDSGYYEQYF. In DNA, the CDR3 is TGTGCCAGCTCAGACAGCGGGTACTACGAGCAGTACTTC.

The chain recombines TRBV6-4 with TRBJ2-1; the match to TRBD2 covers 9 bases. Trimming at V came to 3 bases and at J to 3 bases, leaving 3 bases not matched to a gene. Germline V gene sequence: CDR1 MRHNA, CDR2 SNTAGT. The CDR3 covers 15 residues. CDR3 sequence reads: CASSEASGNYNEQFF. CDR3 nucleotide sequence: TGTGCCAGCAGTGAGGCTAGCGGGAACTACAATGAGCAGTTCTTC.

This chain links TRBV10-2 with TRBJ2-7; TRBD1 might be the D (5 bases). The CDR3 extends over 11 amino acids. Trimming shortened V by 8 bases and J by 1 base, and 6 bases separated the two germline ends. The germline V gene encodes CDR1 WSHSY and CDR2 SAAADI. CDR3: CASGASYEQYF. The CDR3 DNA reads TGCGCCAGCGGGGCTTCCTACGAGCAGTACTTC.

The chain combines TRBV19 with TRBJ1-3; no reliable D call. The CDR3 contains 14 residues. V was clipped by 5 bases and J by 8 bases, with 16 bases between them. Germline assignment: CDR1 LNHDA and CDR2 SQIVND (reference sequence). The CDR3 region is CASSPDSGRDTIYF. CDR3 in DNA: TGTGCCAGTAGTCCTGACTCTGGACGAGACACCATATATTTT.

This clone occurred once. The rearrangement uses TRBV7-9 and TRBJ1-3, with D uncertain. Germline CDR1 reads SEHNR; CDR2 reads FQNEAQ (reference sequence). The V end was cut by 1 base, the J end by 0 bases, with 7 bases between. CDR3 length equals 15 residues. The CDR3 spells CASSLELNSGNTIYF. For the CDR3, the DNA is TGTGCCAGCAGCTTAGAACTAAACTCTGGAAACACCATATATTTT.

The rearrangement links TRBV4-3 to TRBJ2-7; 10 bases map to TRBD2. CDR3 length: 15 amino acids. V dropped 4 bases and J dropped 1; count of bases not matched to a gene: 4. The V gene's germline CDR1 is LGHNA and CDR2 YSLEER. The CDR3 is CASSPIAGGSYEQYF. The CDR3 region has the DNA TGCGCCAGCAGCCCGATAGCGGGAGGATCCTACGAGCAGTACTTC.

The CDR3 coding sequence is TGTGCCAGCAGCTTCCCCGCAGGGCGGGAAGCTTTCTTT. Its protein is CASSFPAGREAFF. The V and J genes are TRBV5-6 and TRBJ1-1; maybe TRBD1 (5 bases). V lost 2 bases and J 8 bases, leaving 13 bases between the germline ends. The length of the CDR3 is 13 residues. Per germline, CDR1 SGHDT and CDR2 YYEEEE.

The chain uses TRBV7-9 and TRBJ1-5, with D tentatively TRBD1 (6 bases). Looked up from germline, CDR1 is SEHNR and CDR2 is FQNEAQ (reference sequence). The ends were cut back, 5 bases at V and 9 bases at J, with 26 bases in the middle. This CDR3 has 17 amino acids. CDR3 region: CASSQASRGQNLWPQHF. The CDR3 DNA sequence: TGTGCCAGCAGCCAAGCCTCCCGCGGACAGAATCTATGGCCCCAGCATTTT.

This clone was observed once. V gene TRBV14 combines with J gene TRBJ1-2; TRBD1 agrees at 9 bases. CDR3 length: 17 amino acids. After removal of 3 bases from V and 5 bases from J, the junction contained 13 bases not matched to a gene. The germline V gene encodes CDR1 SGHDN and CDR2 FVKESK. The DNA of the CDR3 is TGTGCCAGCAGCCACCTGGGATCGGGGACAGGGCTTTATGGCTACACCTTC. Protein product: CASSHLGSGTGLYGYTF.

The CDR3 loop is CASSFYTDTQYF. CDR3 DNA sequence: TGTGCCAGCAGCTTCTACACAGATACGCAGTATTTT. The chain recombines TRBV7-9 with TRBJ2-3; D gene ambiguous. V was clipped by 3 bases and J by 2 bases, with 3 bases between them. This CDR3 is 12 amino acids long. Germline V gene sequence: CDR1 SEHNR, CDR2 FQNEAQ (reference sequence). Full variable domain (remainder filled in from reference TRBV7-9 and TRBJ2-3): DTGVSQNPRHKITKRGQNVTFRCDPISEHNRLYWYRQTLGQGPEFLTYFQNEAQLEKSRLLSDRFSAERPKGSFSTLEIQRTEQGDSAMYLCASSFYTDTQYFGPGTRLTVL.

CDR3: CASSPGQGNYGYTF. As DNA, the CDR3 is TGTGCCAGCAGCCCGGGACAGGGGAACTATGGCTACACCTTC. V usage is TRBV9 and J usage is TRBJ1-2; 10 bases fit TRBD1. The CDR3 sequence is 14 residues long. CDR1 and CDR2 (germline): SGDLS, YYNGEE. V lost 4 bases to trimming and J lost 2 bases; unmatched junction nucleotides: 2. The entire variable domain, with the rest obtained from reference TRBV9 and TRBJ1-2, is as follows: DSGVTQTPKHLITATGQRVTLRCSPRSGDLSVYWYQQSLDQGLQFLIQYYNGEERAKGNILERFSAQQFPDLHSELNLSSLELGDSALYFCASSPGQGNYGYTFGSGTRLTVV.

Only a few counts were recorded for this clone. The J gene is TRBJ1-1, the V gene TRBV18; unclear D gene. The V gene lost 0 bases and the J gene lost 4 bases, with 12 bases spanning the gap. Germline V gene data show CDR1 as KGHSH and CDR2 as LQKENI. CDR3 length equals 15 residues. The DNA for the CDR3 is TGTGCCAGCTCACCACCTTCTATGGGTACCACTGAAGCTTTCTTT. It specifies CASSPPSMGTTEAFF. The full variable domain, rest sourced from reference TRBV18 and TRBJ1-1, is NAGVMQNPRHLVRRRGQEARLRCSPMKGHSHVYWYRQLPEEGLKFMVYLQKENIIDESGMPKERFSAEFPKEGPSILRIQQVVRGDSAAYFCASSPPSMGTTEAFFGQGTRLTVV.

The chain joins TRBV2 to TRBJ2-5; D is possibly TRBD1 (6 bases). This CDR3 has 16 amino acids. Trimming stripped 7 bases from V and 5 bases from J, with 23 bases between. Germline V lookup: CDR1 SNHLY, CDR2 FYNNEI. The CDR3 nucleotides read TGTGCCAGCATAGTTGGTATTGGGACACCCATCGAGACCCAGTACTTC. As protein: CASIVGIGTPIETQYF. Full variable domain (outside the CDR3, taken from reference TRBV2 and TRBJ2-5): EPEVTQTPSHQVTQMGQEVILRCVPISNHLYFYWYRQILGQKVEFLVSFYNNEISEKSEIFDDQFSVERPDGSNFTLKIRSTKLEDSAMYFCASIVGIGTPIETQYFGPGTRLLVL.

This chain joins TRBV9 and TRBJ1-4; no reliable D call. The CDR3 contains 13 residues. Germline V gene data show CDR1 as SGDLS and CDR2 as YYNGEE. With 3 bases removed from V and 8 bases from J, the gap between germline ends came to 11 bases. CDR3 coding DNA: TGTGCCAGCAGCGGGACCAATGGGGAAAAACTGTTTTTT. Translation: CASSGTNGEKLFF.